These T cell receptor beta chains were read from a single sample in a study of human T cells and chemical hapten exposure. Using its own MiXCR run on the RACE reads, TCRdb lists one record per CDR3 protein. Seen here are tens of thousands of distinct CDR3 sequences, about 3.5% observed once, and the top ten hold under 8.5%. This sample comprised whole blood, obtained in connection with sensitization to the hapten diphenylcyclopropenone (DPC). Source of these receptors: a man aged 35 to 55 with alopecia areata. Some clones in this sample may be carry-over from other donors' samples. CDR3s include the opening cysteine and the closing phenylalanine or tryptophan. Each record gives: clone size, V gene, J gene, D gene, CDR3 protein, CDR3 DNA. A D gene is named only where the DNA matches it firmly. Some rows mark clone size as missing; the rest say once, few, many or name a class of expanded clone.

many,TRBV7-6,TRBJ2-3,TRBD2,CASSLVASGRGLSTDTQYF,TGTGCCAGCAGCTTAGTGGCTAGCGGGAGGGGACTTTCCACAGATACGCAGTATTTT
-,TRBV6-2/TRBV6-3,TRBJ2-3,-,CASRGTASSGTQYF,TGTGCCAGCAGGGGGACAGCCTCTAGCGGGACGCAGTATTTT
many,TRBV5-8,TRBJ2-1,-,CASSLGLRFGGNDEQFF,TGTGCCAGCAGCTTGGGCCTAAGGTTTGGAGGGAACGATGAGCAGTTCTTC
many,TRBV7-9,TRBJ1-1,-,CATFRGTNTEAFF,TGTGCCACTTTTCGGGGGACGAACACTGAAGCTTTCTTT
many,TRBV15,TRBJ2-7,-,CATSRERGAYEQYF,TGTGCCACCAGCAGAGAGAGAGGGGCCTACGAGCAGTACTTC
-,TRBV6-5,TRBJ2-7,TRBD1,CASGDRGRAYEQYF,TGTGCCAGCGGAGACAGGGGGCGTGCATACGAGCAGTACTTC
many,TRBV28,TRBJ2-3,-,CASASGGTDTQYF,TGTGCCAGCGCATCAGGGGGCACAGATACGCAGTATTTT
-,TRBV7-2,TRBJ2-7,-,CASSLAERYEQYF,TGTGCCAGCAGCTTAGCGGAGCGGTACGAGCAGTACTTC
many,TRBV2,TRBJ2-4,-,CASRDQSVWKAKNIQYF,TGTGCCAGCAGAGACCAAAGTGTCTGGAAAGCCAAAAACATTCAGTACTTC
many,TRBV6-2/TRBV6-3,TRBJ2-7,-,CASSYRDPEYEQYF,TGTGCCAGCAGTTACCGGGACCCTGAGTACGAGCAGTACTTC
many,TRBV2,TRBJ1-5,TRBD1,CASNRDRGDQPQHF,TGTGCCAGCAACAGGGACAGGGGGGATCAGCCCCAGCATTTT
-,TRBV21-1,TRBJ2-7,-,CASSKEARNSSSYEQYF,TGTGCCAGCAGCAAAGAGGCCCGGAACAGCAGCTCCTACGAGCAGTACTTC
many,TRBV12-3/TRBV12-4,TRBJ1-2,-,CASSFLGYGYTF,TGTGCCAGCAGTTTCCTGGGCTATGGCTACACCTTC
many,TRBV28,TRBJ2-5,-,CASSLLFRGSETQYF,TGTGCCAGCAGTTTATTGTTTAGGGGTTCAGAGACCCAGTACTTC
-,TRBV7-9,TRBJ1-2,-,CASSPETAFYGYTF,TGTGCCAGCAGCCCCGAGACAGCCTTCTATGGCTACACCTTC
many,TRBV28,TRBJ2-1,TRBD2,CASIRLAGGKEQFF,TGTGCCAGCATCAGGCTAGCGGGAGGAAAAGAGCAGTTCTTC
many,TRBV27,TRBJ2-7,-,CASSLRRVSYEQYF,TGTGCCAGCAGTCTTCGTAGGGTTTCCTACGAGCAGTACTTC
many,TRBV27,TRBJ1-2,TRBD1,CASRGQGGGYTF,TGTGCCAGCAGGGGACAGGGCGGTGGCTACACCTTC
-,TRBV2,TRBJ1-5,-,CASSENSVGYQPQHF,TGTGCCAGCAGTGAAAACAGCGTTGGGTATCAGCCCCAGCATTTT
many,TRBV12-3/TRBV12-4,TRBJ2-3,-,CASRSTDTQYF,TGTGCCAGCAGGTCAACAGATACGCAGTATTTT
many,TRBV7-2,TRBJ1-4,-,CASSLQGNNEKLFF,TGTGCCAGCAGTCTACAGGGCAATAATGAAAAACTGTTTTTT
many,TRBV4-2,TRBJ1-2,-,CASSPALQFFNYGYTF,TGTGCCAGCAGCCCAGCGTTACAGTTTTTTAACTATGGCTACACCTTC
few,TRBV11-3,TRBJ2-1,-,CASSASHEQFF,TGTGCCAGCAGCGCCTCCCATGAGCAGTTCTTC
many,TRBV6-5,TRBJ1-5,TRBD1,CASRPDRGQQPQHF,TGTGCCAGCAGGCCTGACAGGGGGCAGCAGCCCCAGCATTTT
many,TRBV12-3/TRBV12-4,TRBJ1-2,TRBD1,CASSRGQGVGYTF,TGTGCCAGCAGCAGAGGACAGGGGGTAGGCTACACCTTC
many,TRBV6-5,TRBJ2-1,-,CASRNSYNEQFF,TGTGCCAGCAGGAACTCCTACAATGAGCAGTTCTTC
many,TRBV3-1,TRBJ2-2,TRBD2,CASSPGGSNTGELFF,TGTGCCAGCAGCCCGGGGGGATCGAACACCGGGGAGCTGTTTTTT
many,TRBV20-1,TRBJ2-3,TRBD2,CSATPGTSGTDTQYF,TGCAGTGCAACTCCCGGGACTAGCGGCACAGATACGCAGTATTTT
-,TRBV7-6,TRBJ2-1,TRBD1,CASSLIGTDTYNEQFF,TGTGCCAGCAGCCTAATTGGGACAGACACGTACAATGAGCAGTTCTTC
many,TRBV6-5,TRBJ1-6,-,CASSYSPGKGSPLHF,TGTGCCAGCAGTTACTCTCCGGGTAAAGGTTCACCCCTCCACTTT
many,TRBV11-2,TRBJ2-7,-,CASSSDPSSYEQYF,TGTGCCAGCAGCTCGGACCCATCCTCCTACGAGCAGTACTTC
many,TRBV6-5,TRBJ1-2,TRBD1,CASSYGQAFSNYGYTF,TGTGCCAGCAGTTACGGACAGGCCTTTTCTAACTATGGCTACACCTTC
few,TRBV6-6,TRBJ1-5,-,CASHDSNQPQHF,TGTGCCAGCCACGATAGCAATCAGCCCCAGCATTTT
many,TRBV20-1,TRBJ2-3,-,CSALGRAHSTDTQYF,TGCAGTGCCTTAGGGCGGGCGCATAGCACAGATACGCAGTATTTT
many,TRBV20-1,TRBJ2-3,TRBD2,CSAKPTSGRPVGPDTQYF,TGCAGTGCCAAACCAACTAGCGGGAGGCCCGTAGGGCCAGATACGCAGTATTTT
many,TRBV5-5,TRBJ1-1,-,CASSPWGTTEAFF,TGTGCCAGCAGCCCCTGGGGAACCACTGAAGCTTTCTTT
many,TRBV28,TRBJ1-1,-,CASSFRIPAGEVNTEAFF,TGTGCCAGCAGTTTCCGAATCCCGGCAGGGGAGGTTAACACTGAAGCTTTCTTT
many,TRBV6-5,TRBJ1-2,TRBD1,CASRIRDSHHPYGYTF,TGTGCCAGCAGAATCCGGGACAGCCATCATCCCTATGGCTACACCTTC
many,TRBV20-1,TRBJ2-3,TRBD2,CSAISGGSTDTQYF,TGCAGTGCGATTAGCGGGGGTAGCACAGATACGCAGTATTTT
many,TRBV20-1,TRBJ2-1,-,CSAGRDSRFF,TGCAGTGCTGGCCGGGACTCCCGGTTCTTC
many,TRBV11-2,TRBJ1-1,-,CASSLSYKSSVNTEAFF,TGTGCCAGCAGCTTATCATATAAGTCCAGCGTGAACACTGAAGCTTTCTTT
many,TRBV7-9,TRBJ2-7,-,CASSLAAGTSYEQYF,TGTGCCAGCAGCCTAGCGGCAGGGACATCCTACGAGCAGTACTTC
many,TRBV20-1,TRBJ2-1,-,CSARGTPGSYNEQFF,TGCAGTGCTAGAGGGACCCCTGGCTCCTACAATGAGCAGTTCTTC